The T cell receptor (beta chain) described here comes from a study of regulatory T cells in long-lasting Graves disease. General study findings and limits: Persistent patients shared more public clonotypes (around 2,500) than newly diagnosed patients (over 900). With a small sample size, accuracy may have been reduced.

Per the germline V gene, CDR1 is WSHSY and CDR2 is SAAADI. CDR3 length equals 13 residues. Notes on this clonotype: Its antigen is still unknown. With a much larger clone just one base away, this may be a read error.

Time point in this sample: newly diagnosed GD, antithyroid drugs for less than 3 months. PBMC RNA served as the TCR library source. Assembly of TCR beta libraries relied on iRepertoire HTBI primers together with Arm-PCR of CDR3 regions. TCRdb redid the calling of the multiplex PCR reads with MiXCR, one entry per CDR3 protein. This table has hundreds of thousands of distinct CDR3 sequences, 12% appearing once. A further study also used this sample, focusing on T cells in Graves' hyperthyroidism and ophthalmopathy.

V and J are TRBV10-2 and TRBJ1-2; possible D gene TRBD1, 6 bases. The sequencing used peripheral blood mononuclear cells (PBMCs), collected at new diagnosis, from a patient treated with antithyroid drugs. This clonotype originated in a woman aged 25 to 39 with Graves disease. The CDR3 DNA sequence: TGCGCCAGCAGGACCCAGGGGCGGTATGTCTACACCTTC. This gives the protein CASRTQGRYVYTF.